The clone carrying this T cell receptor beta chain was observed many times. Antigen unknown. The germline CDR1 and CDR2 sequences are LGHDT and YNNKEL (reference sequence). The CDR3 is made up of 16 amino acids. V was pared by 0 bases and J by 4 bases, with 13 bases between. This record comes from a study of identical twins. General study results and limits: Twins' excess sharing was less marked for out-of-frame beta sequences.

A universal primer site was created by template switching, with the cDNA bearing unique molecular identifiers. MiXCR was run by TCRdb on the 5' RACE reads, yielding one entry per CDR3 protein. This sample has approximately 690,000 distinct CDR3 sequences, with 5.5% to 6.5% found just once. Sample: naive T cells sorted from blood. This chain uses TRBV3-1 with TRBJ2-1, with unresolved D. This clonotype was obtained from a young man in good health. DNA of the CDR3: TGTGCCAGCAGCCAAGATCTCAGCCGTACGTACAATGAGCAGTTCTTC. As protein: CASSQDLSRTYNEQFF.